This passage covers 9 T cell receptor beta chains from one sample sequenced in a study of breast tumors, draining lymph nodes, adjacent tissues. Breast cancer patients provided tissue from their axillary draining lymph nodes. TCRdb fed the multiplex PCR reads into MiXCR, producing one record per CDR3 protein. The sample lists 150,000 to 200,000 distinct CDR3 sequences; 30% to 35% were seen once. The sequenced sample was axillary lymph node tissue. The receptor source for this set is a female donor with breast cancer. Some clones in this sample may be carry-over from other donors' samples.

For this clonotype: A much larger clone sits a single nucleotide away, making a read error possible. The chain carries TRBV6-5 and TRBJ2-1, with D hard to call. CDR3 length equals 13 residues. Germline V lookup: CDR1 MNHEY, CDR2 SVGAGI. The CDR3 DNA reads TGTGCCAGCAGTCACTCTAGGTACAATGAGCAGTTCTTC. This sequence encodes CASSHSRYNEQFF.

The chain joins TRBV2 to TRBJ2-5; no reliable D call. CDR3 size: 13 residues. The V and J ends lost 8 bases and 2 bases respectively, with 12 bases between them. Per the germline V gene, CDR1 is SNHLY and CDR2 is FYNNEI. CDR3 sequence: CASVDGSQETQYF. The CDR3 DNA reads TGTGCCAGCGTTGATGGCAGTCAAGAGACCCAGTACTTC.

This clonotype has more than one count but fewer than ten. This sequence joins TRBV5-5 and TRBJ1-1; D is unclear. Looked up from germline, CDR1 is SGHKS and CDR2 is YYEKEE (reference sequence). Trimming removed 1 base from V and 4 bases from J, with 11 bases in between. The CDR3 runs to 14 residues. CDR3 loop: CASSLYWASTEAFF. The CDR3 DNA is TGTGCCAGCAGCTTGTACTGGGCTTCCACTGAAGCTTTCTTT.

This clonotype was seen a few times. A read error may be the cause here, since a much bigger clone is one base away. The V call is TRBV7-8, the J call TRBJ2-6; D may be TRBD1 (5 bases). Germline CDR1 and CDR2: SGHVS and FQNEAQ. This CDR3 spans 15 amino acids. The CDR3 sequence: CASSPYSSGANVLPF. Here the CDR3 DNA reads TGTGCCAGCAGCCCCTATAGCTCTGGGGCCAACGTCCTGCCTTTC.

This clonotype was counted many times. The chain combines TRBV11-3 with TRBJ2-5, with D perhaps TRBD2 (5 bases). Germline CDR1 is SGHNT and CDR2 is YENEEA. V was shortened by 0 bases and J by 7 bases, with 15 bases between the two germline ends. The CDR3 extends over 15 amino acids. CDR3 in DNA: TGTGCCAGCAGCTTAGATTTTGAGGGTCGAGGGACCCAGTACTTC. Translated, it gives CASSLDFEGRGTQYF.

This clonotype was recorded only once. This sequence joins TRBV15 and TRBJ1-3; a weak D match, TRBD1 (6 bases). From germline, CDR1 is LNHNV and CDR2 YYDKDF (reference sequence). Deletions cut 3 bases from V and 4 bases from J, with 19 bases between. There are 17 residues in the CDR3. The CDR3 nucleotides read TGTGCCACCAGCAGGGATGGGACAAGATTTGAAGGAAACACCATATATTTT. Translation gives CATSRDGTRFEGNTIYF.

The chain links TRBV19 to TRBJ2-3, with 10 bases that match TRBD2. V was clipped by 3 bases and J by 6 bases; unmatched bases: 12. From germline, CDR1 is LNHDA and CDR2 SQIVND (reference sequence). This CDR3 has 17 amino acids. The CDR3 DNA reads as TGTGCCAGTAGTATGTCTAGCGGGAGTTGGAGTGGGGATACGCAGTATTTT. As protein: CASSMSSGSWSGDTQYF.

This clonotype has only a few counts. A read error is possible here, since a much larger clone lies one base away. V is TRBV13 and J is TRBJ2-7, with 7 bases matching TRBD2. The CDR3 is 16 residues long. V lost 2 bases, J lost 4 bases, and 11 bases stayed unmatched. Germline CDR1 is PRHDT and CDR2 is FYEKMQ (reference sequence). This CDR3 reads CASSLRPLALGYEQYF. CDR3 nucleotide sequence: TGTGCCAGCAGCTTACGCCCACTAGCGTTGGGGTACGAGCAGTACTTC.

This clonotype has only a few counts. The V gene is TRBV6-1, the J gene TRBJ2-1; the match to TRBD2 covers 10 bases. CDR3 size: 16 residues. Germline CDR1 MNHNS, CDR2 SASEGT. Trimming cost V 6 bases and J 1 base; bases outside gene matches: 6. This CDR3 reads CASSLAGAGSYNEQFF. The CDR3 DNA reads as TGTGCCAGCAGCCTAGCGGGAGCTGGGTCCTACAATGAGCAGTTCTTC.